These T cell receptor beta chains were read from a single sample in a study of blood T cell repertoires in COVID-19. Sequencing was performed with immunoSEQ multiplex PCR; in TCRdb, only in-frame clones are kept and a portion is missing. The sample has 15,000 to 20,000 clones; approximately 90% are singletons. The sample was peripheral blood. Source of these receptors: a human donor with active COVID-19. The donor label of this sample is uncertain. Both conserved end residues are part of each CDR3. Fields, in order: J gene, V gene, clone size, D gene, CDR3 protein, CDR3 DNA. A D gene is named only where the DNA matches it firmly. The size field is filled for only some rows; it gives once, few, many or a size class.

>TRBJ1-3|TRBV11-2|NA|TRBD1
CASSSPGQGSRSGNTIYF
TGTGCCAGCAGCTCCCCGGGACAGGGTTCTCGATCTGGAAACACCATATATTTT
>TRBJ2-7|TRBV7-2|NA|NA
CASSLGWSSYEQYF
TGTGCCAGCAGCTTAGGCTGGAGCTCCTACGAGCAGTACTTC
>TRBJ2-1|TRBV18|NA|NA
CAVSGELAYNEQFF
TGTGCCGTTTCAGGGGAGTTAGCGTACAATGAGCAGTTCTTC
>TRBJ2-3|TRBV9|NA|TRBD2
CASSNNLLAGANTDTQYF
TGTGCCAGCAGCAATAATCTACTAGCGGGAGCAAACACAGATACGCAGTATTTT
>TRBJ2-7|TRBV11-2|NA|NA
CASSLVAGYEQYF
TGTGCCAGCAGCTTAGTTGCCGGCTACGAGCAGTACTTC
>TRBJ2-3|TRBV11-3|NA|TRBD2
CASSLGLAGSLSSTDTQYF
TGTGCCAGCAGCTTGGGACTAGCGGGGTCTCTCTCTAGCACAGATACGCAGTATTTT
>TRBJ1-1|TRBV7-3|NA|TRBD1
CASSPGTGGWAFF
TGTGCCAGCAGCCCCGGGACAGGGGGCTGGGCTTTCTTT
>TRBJ1-5|TRBV28|once|NA
CASSPRSQPQHF
TGTGCCAGCAGTCCCCGGAGCCAGCCCCAGCATTTT
>TRBJ2-5|TRBV5-6|NA|TRBD2
CASNPLGAGGSETQYF
TGTGCCAGCAACCCTTTGGGAGCGGGGGGGTCAGAGACCCAGTACTTC
>TRBJ1-4|TRBV6-2/TRBV6-3|NA|NA
CASSYRDNEKLFF
TGTGCCAGCAGTTACCGGGATAATGAAAAACTGTTTTTT
>TRBJ2-6|TRBV27|NA|TRBD1
CASSFKGQGLSGANVLTF
TGTGCCAGCAGTTTTAAGGGACAGGGCTTATCTGGGGCCAACGTCCTGACTTTC
>TRBJ2-7|TRBV16|NA|NA
CASSHINLRGRAYEQYF
TGTGCCAGCAGCCACATAAATTTACGGGGGAGAGCCTACGAGCAGTACTTC
>TRBJ2-3|TRBV6-5|NA|NA
CASSYFPAGVGDTQYF
TGTGCCAGCAGTTACTTCCCAGCCGGGGTTGGGGATACGCAGTATTTT
>TRBJ1-4|TRBV14|NA|NA
CASSHMTGPNEKLFF
TGTGCCAGCAGCCATATGACAGGCCCTAATGAAAAACTGTTTTTT
>TRBJ2-1|TRBV3-1/TRBV3-2|NA|NA
CASSQERGVYNEQFF
TGTGCCAGCAGCCAAGAGCGGGGAGTTTACAATGAGCAGTTCTTC
>TRBJ1-3|TRBV9|once|NA
CASSVVAGTGNTIYF
TGTGCCAGCAGCGTAGTAGCAGGGACTGGAAACACCATATATTTT
>TRBJ2-1|TRBV4-3|NA|NA
CASSQGGVSYNEQFF
TGCGCCAGCAGCCAAGGGGGGGTCTCCTACAATGAGCAGTTCTTC
>TRBJ2-3|TRBV5-1|NA|NA
CASSLQVGLYTDTQYF
TGCGCCAGCAGCTTGCAGGTGGGACTTTACACAGATACGCAGTATTTT
>TRBJ1-5|TRBV6-1|few|TRBD1
CASSDHRRGRGHQPQHF
TGTGCCAGCAGTGATCACCGGCGCGGCAGGGGGCATCAGCCCCAGCATTTT
>TRBJ2-1|TRBV5-1|NA|NA
CASSLVRSSYNEQFF
TGCGCCAGCAGTTTGGTGCGGAGCTCCTACAATGAGCAGTTCTTC
>TRBJ2-1|TRBV10-1|NA|TRBD2
CASSKRGFEQFF
TGCGCCAGCAGTAAGCGGGGGTTTGAGCAGTTCTTC
>TRBJ1-2|TRBV6-5|NA|NA
CASSYSNGYGYTF
TGTGCCAGCAGTTACTCGAACGGTTATGGCTACACCTTC
>TRBJ1-2|TRBV5-1|NA|TRBD1
CASSQKGQGGYGYTF
TGCGCCAGCAGCCAGAAAGGACAGGGGGGCTATGGCTACACCTTC
>TRBJ2-3|TRBV4-2|few|NA
CASSQDLSTDTQYF
TGTGCCAGCAGCCAAGATCTAAGCACAGATACGCAGTATTTT
>TRBJ1-4|TRBV29-1|NA|NA
CSGKTGTATNEKLFF
TGCAGCGGGAAGACAGGTACCGCAACTAATGAAAAACTGTTTTTT
>TRBJ2-6|TRBV7-2|once|NA
CASSKSSSGANVLTF
TGTGCCAGCAGCAAGAGTAGCTCTGGGGCCAACGTCCTGACTTTC
>TRBJ1-2|TRBV6-6|NA|TRBD1
CASSQLHDVIRDRVGHDYGYTF
TGTGCCAGCAGTCAATTACACGATGTGATCCGGGACAGGGTAGGACACGACTATGGCTACACCTTC
>TRBJ2-5|TRBV7-8|NA|TRBD1
CASSLDPRQGWLQETQYF
TGTGCCAGCAGCTTAGACCCTAGACAGGGATGGTTGCAAGAGACCCAGTACTTC
>TRBJ2-3|TRBV11-2|NA|NA
CASSLWTDTQYF
TGTGCCAGCAGCCTATGGACAGATACGCAGTATTTT
>TRBJ2-3|TRBV19|NA|NA
CASQTGSWGDTQYF
TGTGCCAGCCAAACAGGGTCCTGGGGGGATACGCAGTATTTT
>TRBJ1-1|TRBV5-6|NA|NA
CASSRPEANTEAFF
TGTGCCAGCAGCCGACCCGAGGCGAACACTGAAGCTTTCTTT
>TRBJ2-1|TRBV27|once|TRBD2
CASSESMSGGLGDEQFF
TGTGCCAGCAGTGAGTCTATGAGCGGGGGCCTCGGGGATGAGCAGTTCTTC
>TRBJ2-5|TRBV7-7|NA|NA
CASSRSGIKETQYF
TGTGCTAGCAGCCGCTCAGGGATTAAAGAGACCCAGTACTTC
>TRBJ1-1|TRBV19|NA|TRBD1
CASETGGNTEAFF
TGTGCCAGCGAAACAGGGGGTAACACTGAAGCTTTCTTT
>TRBJ2-2|TRBV27|NA|TRBD2
CASTGGTSVTGELFF
TGTGCCAGCACGGGAGGGACGAGTGTTACCGGGGAGCTGTTTTTT
>TRBJ2-1|TRBV12-3/TRBV12-4|NA|NA
CASSSPYNEQFF
TGTGCCAGCAGTTCCCCTTACAATGAGCAGTTCTTC
>TRBJ2-1|TRBV7-3|NA|NA
CASSLYSSDHNEQFF
TGTGCCAGCAGCTTATATTCTAGCGACCACAATGAGCAGTTCTTC
>TRBJ1-1|TRBV6-6|NA|NA
CASSPQGNTEAFF
TGTGCCAGCAGTCCACAGGGGAACACTGAAGCTTTCTTT
>TRBJ2-2|TRBV24-1|NA|NA
CATSDPGSRSTGELFF
TGTGCCACCAGTGATCCAGGTTCGCGTAGCACCGGGGAGCTGTTTTTT
>TRBJ2-3|TRBV5-4|NA|NA
CASTLQGGDTQYF
TGTGCCAGCACCTTACAGGGTGGGGATACGCAGTATTTT
>TRBJ2-6|TRBV7-3|once|NA
CASSPGVGYLGANVLTF
TGTGCCAGCAGCCCCGGGGTCGGGTACTTAGGGGCCAACGTCCTGACTTTC
>TRBJ1-4|TRBV3-1/TRBV3-2|NA|NA
CASSQDGIEKLFF
TGTGCCAGCAGCCAAGATGGCATCGAAAAACTGTTTTTT
>TRBJ2-7|TRBV7-8|NA|TRBD1
CASSLFYGTPGQGAFSSYEQYF
TGTGCCAGCAGCTTATTCTACGGCACCCCGGGACAGGGGGCATTTTCGTCCTACGAGCAGTACTTC